This T cell receptor (beta chain) was documented in a study of blood T cell repertoires in COVID-19. Data came from immunoSEQ multiplex PCR; TCRdb stores just in-frame clones and leaves some out. Of about 100,000 clones in the sample, about 80% were seen once. Germline V gives CDR1 SNHLY, CDR2 FYNNEI. V dropped 0 bases and J dropped 4 bases, with 6 bases sitting between them. This CDR3 spans 13 amino acids. Sample: peripheral blood. The chain links TRBV2 to TRBJ1-1; D remains ambiguous. This receptor was obtained from a man aged 70-80 years with acute or convalescent COVID-19. CDR3 protein: CASSEARSTEAFF. The CDR3 DNA reads TGTGCCAGCAGTGAAGCGCGGAGCACTGAAGCTTTCTTT.